These T cell receptor beta chains were read from a single sample in a study of T cell responses to AZD1222 COVID-19 vaccine. TCRdb's table, derived via immunoSEQ multiplex PCR, lists solely in-frame clones and lacks some. The data show fewer than 120,000 clones, approximately 90% seen once. The input for sequencing was peripheral blood, taken 28 days after the second AZD1222 dose. These receptors all stem from an adult who received the AZD1222 COVID-19 vaccine. The CDR3 runs from the conserved cysteine through the conserved F or W.

TRBV25-1	TRBJ2-3	CASSRSLSTDTQYF
TRBV2	TRBJ1-5	CASSEEGRVQPQHF
TRBV18	TRBJ2-6	CASSIRGQSGANVLTF
TRBV5-1	TRBJ2-1	CASSFSSGAYNEQFF
TRBV11-2	TRBJ2-1	CASSQGGGAVDEQFF
TRBV19	TRBJ2-1	CASSLTGTGVRYEQFF
TRBV27	TRBJ2-7	CASSRRTGRYEQYF
TRBV5-1	TRBJ1-4	CASSLGVVNEKLFF
TRBV5-4	TRBJ2-7	CASSSEAYEQYF
TRBV27	TRBJ1-1	CASTRQGMNTEAFF